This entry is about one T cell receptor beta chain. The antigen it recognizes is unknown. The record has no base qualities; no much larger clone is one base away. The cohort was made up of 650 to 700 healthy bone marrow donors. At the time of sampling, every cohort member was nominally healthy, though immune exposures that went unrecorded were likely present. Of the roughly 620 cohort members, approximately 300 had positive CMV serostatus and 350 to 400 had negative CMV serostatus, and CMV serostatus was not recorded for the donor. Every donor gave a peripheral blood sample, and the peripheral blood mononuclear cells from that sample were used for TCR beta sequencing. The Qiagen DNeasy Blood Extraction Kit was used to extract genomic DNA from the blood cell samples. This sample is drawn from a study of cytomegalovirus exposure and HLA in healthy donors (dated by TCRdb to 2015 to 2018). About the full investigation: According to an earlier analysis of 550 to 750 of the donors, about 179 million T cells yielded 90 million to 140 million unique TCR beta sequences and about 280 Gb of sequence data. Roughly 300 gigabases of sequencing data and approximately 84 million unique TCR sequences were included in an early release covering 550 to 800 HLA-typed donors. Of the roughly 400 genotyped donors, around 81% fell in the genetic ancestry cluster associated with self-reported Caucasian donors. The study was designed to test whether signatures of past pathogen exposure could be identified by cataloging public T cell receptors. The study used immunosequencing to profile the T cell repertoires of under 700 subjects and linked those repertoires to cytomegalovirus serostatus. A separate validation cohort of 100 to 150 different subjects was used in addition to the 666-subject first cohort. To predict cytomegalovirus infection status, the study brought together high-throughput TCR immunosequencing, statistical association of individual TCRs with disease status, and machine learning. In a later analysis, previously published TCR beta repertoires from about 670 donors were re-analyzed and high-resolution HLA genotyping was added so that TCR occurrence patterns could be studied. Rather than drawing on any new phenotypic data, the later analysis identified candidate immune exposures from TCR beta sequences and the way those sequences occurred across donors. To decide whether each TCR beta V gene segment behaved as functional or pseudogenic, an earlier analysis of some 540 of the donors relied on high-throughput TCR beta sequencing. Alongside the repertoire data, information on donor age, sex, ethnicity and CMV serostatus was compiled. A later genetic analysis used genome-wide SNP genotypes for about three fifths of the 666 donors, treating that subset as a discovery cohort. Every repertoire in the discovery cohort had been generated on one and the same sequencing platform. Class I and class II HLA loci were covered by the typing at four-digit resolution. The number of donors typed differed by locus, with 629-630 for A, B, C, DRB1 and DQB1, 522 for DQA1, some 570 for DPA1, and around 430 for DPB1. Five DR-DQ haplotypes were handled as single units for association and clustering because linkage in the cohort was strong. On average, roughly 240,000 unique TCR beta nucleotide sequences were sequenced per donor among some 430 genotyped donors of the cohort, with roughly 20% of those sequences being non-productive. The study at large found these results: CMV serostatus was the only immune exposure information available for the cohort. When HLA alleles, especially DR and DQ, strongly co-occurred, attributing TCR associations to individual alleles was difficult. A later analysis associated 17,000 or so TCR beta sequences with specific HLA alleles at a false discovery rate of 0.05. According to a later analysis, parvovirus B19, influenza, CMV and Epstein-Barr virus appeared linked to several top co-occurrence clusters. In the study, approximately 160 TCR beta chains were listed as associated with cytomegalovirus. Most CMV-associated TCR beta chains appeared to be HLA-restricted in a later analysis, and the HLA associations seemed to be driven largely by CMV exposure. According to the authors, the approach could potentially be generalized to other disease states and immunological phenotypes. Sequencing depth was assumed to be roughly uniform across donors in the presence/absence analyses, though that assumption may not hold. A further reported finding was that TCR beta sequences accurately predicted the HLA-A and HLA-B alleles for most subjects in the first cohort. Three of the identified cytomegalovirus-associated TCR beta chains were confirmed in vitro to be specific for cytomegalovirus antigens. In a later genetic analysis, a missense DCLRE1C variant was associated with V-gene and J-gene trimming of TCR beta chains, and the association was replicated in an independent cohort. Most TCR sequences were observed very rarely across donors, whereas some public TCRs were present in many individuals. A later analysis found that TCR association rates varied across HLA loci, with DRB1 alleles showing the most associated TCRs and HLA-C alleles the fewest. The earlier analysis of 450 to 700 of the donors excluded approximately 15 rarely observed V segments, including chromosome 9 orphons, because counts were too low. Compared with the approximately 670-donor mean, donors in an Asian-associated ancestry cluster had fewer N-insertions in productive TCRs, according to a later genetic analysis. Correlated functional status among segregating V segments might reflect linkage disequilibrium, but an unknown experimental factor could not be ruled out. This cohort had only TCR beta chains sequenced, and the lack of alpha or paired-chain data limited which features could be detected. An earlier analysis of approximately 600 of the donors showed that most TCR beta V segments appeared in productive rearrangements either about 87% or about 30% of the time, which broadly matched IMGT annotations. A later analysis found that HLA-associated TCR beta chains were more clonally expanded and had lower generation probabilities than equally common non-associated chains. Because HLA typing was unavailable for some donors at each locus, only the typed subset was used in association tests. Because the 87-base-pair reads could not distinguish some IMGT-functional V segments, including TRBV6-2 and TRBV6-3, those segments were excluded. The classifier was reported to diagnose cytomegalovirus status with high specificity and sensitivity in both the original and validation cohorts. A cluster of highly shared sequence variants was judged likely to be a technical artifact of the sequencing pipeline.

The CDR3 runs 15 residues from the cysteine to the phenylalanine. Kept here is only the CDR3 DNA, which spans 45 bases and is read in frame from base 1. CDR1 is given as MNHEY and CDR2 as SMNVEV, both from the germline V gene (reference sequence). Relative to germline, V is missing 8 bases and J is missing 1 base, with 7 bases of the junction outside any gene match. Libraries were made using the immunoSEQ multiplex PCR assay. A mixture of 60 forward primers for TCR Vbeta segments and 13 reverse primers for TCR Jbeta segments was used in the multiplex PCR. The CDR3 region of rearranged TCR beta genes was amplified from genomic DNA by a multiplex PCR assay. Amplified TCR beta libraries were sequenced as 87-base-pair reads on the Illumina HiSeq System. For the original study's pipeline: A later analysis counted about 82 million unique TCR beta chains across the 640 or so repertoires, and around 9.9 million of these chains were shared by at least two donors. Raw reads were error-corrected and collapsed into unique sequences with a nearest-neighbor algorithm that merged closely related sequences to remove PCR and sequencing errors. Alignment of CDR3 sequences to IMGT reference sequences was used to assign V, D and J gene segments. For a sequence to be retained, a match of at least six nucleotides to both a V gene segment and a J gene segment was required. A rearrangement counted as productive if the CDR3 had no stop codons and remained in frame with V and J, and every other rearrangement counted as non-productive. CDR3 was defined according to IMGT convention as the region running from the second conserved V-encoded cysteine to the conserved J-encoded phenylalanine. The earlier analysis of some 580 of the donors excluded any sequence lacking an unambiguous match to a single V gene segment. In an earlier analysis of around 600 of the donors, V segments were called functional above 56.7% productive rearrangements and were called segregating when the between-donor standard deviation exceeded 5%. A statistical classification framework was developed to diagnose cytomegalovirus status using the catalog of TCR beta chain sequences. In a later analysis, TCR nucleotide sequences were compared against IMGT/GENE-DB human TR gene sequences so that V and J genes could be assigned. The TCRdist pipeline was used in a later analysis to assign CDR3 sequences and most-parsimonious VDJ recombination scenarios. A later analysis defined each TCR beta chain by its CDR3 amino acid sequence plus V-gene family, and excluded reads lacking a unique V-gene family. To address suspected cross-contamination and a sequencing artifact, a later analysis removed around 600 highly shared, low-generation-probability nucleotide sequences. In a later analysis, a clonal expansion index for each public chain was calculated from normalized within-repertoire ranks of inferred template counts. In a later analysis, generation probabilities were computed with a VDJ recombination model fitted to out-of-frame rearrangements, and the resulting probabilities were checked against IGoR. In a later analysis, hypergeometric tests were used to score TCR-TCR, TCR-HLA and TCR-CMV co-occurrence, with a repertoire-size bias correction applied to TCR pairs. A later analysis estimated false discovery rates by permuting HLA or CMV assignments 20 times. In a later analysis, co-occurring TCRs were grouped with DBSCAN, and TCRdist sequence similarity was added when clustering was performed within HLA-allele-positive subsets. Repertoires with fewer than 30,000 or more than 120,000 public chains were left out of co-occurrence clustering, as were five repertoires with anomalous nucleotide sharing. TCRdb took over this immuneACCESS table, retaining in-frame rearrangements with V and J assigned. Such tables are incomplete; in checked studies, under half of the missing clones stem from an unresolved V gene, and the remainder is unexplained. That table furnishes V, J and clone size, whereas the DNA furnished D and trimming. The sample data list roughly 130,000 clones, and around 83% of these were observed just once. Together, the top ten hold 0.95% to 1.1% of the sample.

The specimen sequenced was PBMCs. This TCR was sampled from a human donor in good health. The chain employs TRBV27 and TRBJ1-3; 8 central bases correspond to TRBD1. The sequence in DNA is TGTGCCAGCGGGGACAGGTGGAGGTCTGGAAACACCATATATTTT. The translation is CASGDRWRSGNTIYF.